This TCR beta chain is drawn from a study of CD8 T cells in ankylosing spondylitis (dated by TCRdb to the late 2010s). A note on the overall study: To find TCR variants linked to disease, the study profiled T cell receptor beta repertoires in ankylosing spondylitis patients and healthy donors. Samples of peripheral blood were taken, and for ankylosing spondylitis patients, synovial fluid was collected as well. The full study cohort was made up of approximately 24 ankylosing spondylitis patients and 108 healthy donors. General study outcomes and caveats: According to the report, matched synovial fluid samples from ankylosing spondylitis patients were significantly enriched for the disease-linked clones. Some of the motif variants had been reported before in the synovial fluid and blood of reactive arthritis patients, a finding that suggests common disease-initiation mechanisms. A CD8+ phenotype was shown by the disease-linked clones, which were found at relatively low frequencies in peripheral blood. A TCR beta motif made up of roughly eight highly homologous amino acid variants appeared to be characteristic of blood from ankylosing spondylitis patients.

The junction shows trimming of 1 base on V and 2 bases on J, plus 9 bases between the germline ends. Measured from the cysteine to the phenylalanine, the CDR3 is 15 residues long. The kept DNA is CDR3 alone, 45 bases in frame from the first base. As encoded in the germline V gene, CDR1 is SGHRS while CDR2 is YFSETQ. About this clonotype: The specificity of this receptor is unknown. Base qualities were left out, and no much larger clone turns up one base away.

Instrument on record: Illumina HiSeq 2500. TCR beta libraries were prepared by quantitative 5'-RACE with molecular barcodes. In the authors' own workflow: A new computational method, built on a probabilistic model of VDJ rearrangement, was used to identify disease-linked TCR variants. TCRdb trimmed public reads at Q25 via fastp, called clones via MiXCR and kept in-frame beta chains. Rows matching on CDR3 protein sequence are summarized as one entry with the most common DNA and genes. TCRdb's processing, not the study's, gives the V and J calls here. Here the sample has roughly 280,000 distinct CDR3 sequences; over 15% occur a single time. In total, the top ten clones hold 7.8% of the sample.

The V gene is TRBV5-1 and the J gene is TRBJ2-2; the D gene cannot be named for sure. This TCR came from a male donor with ankylosing spondylitis or in good health (not recorded which). Sequencing used blood, either unsorted or a sorted T cell fraction (not recorded which). For the CDR3, the sequence is CASSLFGPNTGELFF. Here is the DNA: TGCGCCAGCAGCTTGTTCGGTCCTAACACCGGGGAGCTGTTTTTT.